This T cell receptor beta chain was documented in a study of shared clonotypes between healthy human individuals. The donor cohort consisted entirely of Caucasian adults residing in Nashville, Tennessee. V was shortened by 7 bases and J by 8 bases, with 14 bases between the two germline ends. CDR1 MDHEN and CDR2 SYDVKM come from the germline V gene. This CDR3 is built from 12 residues. Produced via immunoSEQ multiplex PCR; TCRdb's table is partial and in-frame only. This sample has about 2.5 million clones; 85% to 95% occur once, and the top ten carry 0.37%. The chain has TRBV28 and TRBJ1-1; D is uncertain. The origin of this receptor is a man aged 18 to 30 in good health. Some clones in this sample may be carry-over from other donors' samples. Sequenced material: naive CD4+ T cells from PBMCs. The subset is: CD45RA+ positively selected. The CDR3 nucleotides are TGTGCCAGCACCCTTCCGGGTTCCGAAGCTTTCTTT. Translated: CASTLPGSEAFF.